This T cell receptor (beta chain) was captured in a study of identical twins' blood T cells. Looking at the study overall: Roughly 6 alpha and roughly 6 beta libraries together yielded roughly 50 million reads. Overall study results and limits: Top TCRbeta clonotypes were shared more with twin than unrelated donors.

Sample barcodes were added at both library ends during cDNA synthesis. TCRdb independently ran MiXCR on the 5' RACE reads; one entry per CDR3 protein. The data hold fewer than 450,000 distinct CDR3 sequences, with over 25% observed a single time. Reared together, all three twin pairs probably met the same infectious agents and vaccines. This clonotype was detected ten times or more. What it recognizes is unknown. The CDR3 has 12 residues. Germline CDR1 is MNHEY and CDR2 is SMNVEV (reference sequence). Deletions cut 8 bases from V and 1 base from J, with 8 bases between. Sequenced input: PBMCs. This TCR was sampled from a woman between 18 and 50 years old in good health. This chain connects TRBV27 to TRBJ1-1, with D perhaps matching TRBD1 (5 bases). CDR3 DNA: TGTGCCAGCGGCAGGGAGAACACTGAAGCTTTCTTT. It translates to CASGRENTEAFF.